This T cell receptor beta chain was captured in a study of T-cell memory formation after mild COVID-19. Using its own MiXCR run on the 5' RACE reads, TCRdb lists one record per CDR3 protein. The sample holds roughly 480,000 distinct CDR3 sequences, approximately 25% seen once. The sequence was obtained from an adult woman who had mild COVID-19 (a few samples of this study predate the infection). Cell type and time point are not known. The sequenced sample was PBMCs or a T cell subset sorted from them (not recorded which).

CDR3 amino acids: CASSLGPGLGNTIYF. CDR3 DNA: TGTGCCAGCAGCTTAGGCCCAGGGCTAGGAAACACCATATATTTT. The chain carries TRBV7-2 and TRBJ1-3, with D perhaps matching TRBD1 (5 bases). V gave up 1 base and J gave up 4 bases, with 11 bases separating them. The CDR3 totals 15 residues. Germline CDR1 reads SGHTA; CDR2 reads FQGNSA.